The clone carrying this T cell receptor beta chain was detected only a few times. Its antigen is unknown. The sample comes from a study of naive and memory T cell subsets. An equimolar mix of two oligonucleotides served as the beta constant-region primer for TRBC1 and TRBC2. Four rounds of PCR amplified the ligated cDNA using nested alpha and beta constant-region primers plus SP2. TCRdb independently ran MiXCR on the UMI-ligation and nested PCR reads; one entry per CDR3 protein. This sample has approximately 80,000 distinct CDR3 sequences, with over 8.5% found just once. The CDR3 loop spans 15 amino acids. Losses at the gene ends were 5 bases for V and 2 bases for J; bases not matched to a gene: 8. Per germline, CDR1 SGHVS and CDR2 FQNEAQ. Study-level findings and limits: In naive cells, over 90% of TCR sequences were seen only once. From naive to CM, EM and EMRA, diversity decreased and Gini increased.

This chain joins TRBV7-8 and TRBJ2-7; 8 bases align to TRBD1. The receptor was isolated from a human donor in good health. Sequencing was done on a sample of naive CD8+ T cells from blood. In nucleotides, the CDR3 is TGTGCCAGCAGCACGCCTGGACAGGGACCCTACGAGCAGTACTTC. Residues: CASSTPGQGPYEQYF.